The rows below give T cell receptor beta chains drawn from one sample of a study of blood T cell repertoires in COVID-19. Some clones are missing from TCRdb's copy, which holds only in-frame ones; the method was immunoSEQ multiplex PCR. The data contain approximately 200,000 clones, 70% to 90% of them seen just once; the ten biggest clones take up 2.9%. Specimen: peripheral blood. The receptors derive from a man aged 45-60 years who had recovered from COVID-19. The CDR3 runs from the conserved cysteine through the conserved F or W. D genes are given only for firm matches. The size entry is marked missing in some rows and otherwise reads once, few, many or a size class.

TGTGCCAGCAGCTTAGTCGGCTCCTCCGGGACTAGCGATTACGAGCAGTACTTC	CASSLVGSSGTSDYEQYF	TRBV7-2	TRBD2	TRBJ2-7	-
TGTGCCAGCAGTTCGGGGGGCAGTAGCAATCAGCCCCAGCATTTT	CASSSGGSSNQPQHF	TRBV28	-	TRBJ1-5	-
TGTGCCAGCGACAGGGGACTCCTAGGCGATGAGCAGTTCTTC	CASDRGLLGDEQFF	TRBV18	TRBD1	TRBJ2-1	-
TGCGCCAGCAGCCGGGACAGGGCGACTAGCGGGAGTCTCAATGAGCAGTTCTTC	CASSRDRATSGSLNEQFF	TRBV5-1	TRBD2	TRBJ2-1	once
TGTGCCAGCAGCCAAGGACTAGCGGCCACAGATACGCAGTATTTT	CASSQGLAATDTQYF	TRBV3-1/TRBV3-2	TRBD2	TRBJ2-3	-
TGTGCCAGCAGTTTAGTAGGGGACAGGGGGCGTTGGACTGAAGCTTTCTTT	CASSLVGDRGRWTEAFF	TRBV28	TRBD1	TRBJ1-1	-
TGTGCCAGCCGGACAGGGGGGATATATAGCAATCAGCCCCAGCATTTT	CASRTGGIYSNQPQHF	TRBV28	TRBD1	TRBJ1-5	-
TGTGCCAGCAGCCAAGATCTAATTGTGGCAGGAGGGTCCCAAGAGACCCAGTACTTC	CASSQDLIVAGGSQETQYF	TRBV3-1/TRBV3-2	-	TRBJ2-5	-
TGCGCCAGCAGCCCATTTAGGGCGGGGCCCAACAATGAGCAGTTCTTC	CASSPFRAGPNNEQFF	TRBV5-1	-	TRBJ2-1	-
TGTGCCACCAGCAGGGGGAGTGGCGGGAATGAGCAGTTCTTC	CATSRGSGGNEQFF	TRBV15	-	TRBJ2-1	-
TGTGCCAGCTCACCGGGGGGTCGCACAGATACGCAGTATTTT	CASSPGGRTDTQYF	TRBV18	-	TRBJ2-3	-
TGTGCCAGCAAGGGGACAGATAATGAAAAACTGTTTTTT	CASKGTDNEKLFF	TRBV6-5	TRBD1	TRBJ1-4	-
TGCAGCGTTGAAAAAATGGGTAGGGGTGAAGCTTTCTTT	CSVEKMGRGEAFF	TRBV29-1	-	TRBJ1-1	-
TGTGCCAGCAGCGCGGGGACAGTTAGCAATCAGCCCCAGCATTTT	CASSAGTVSNQPQHF	TRBV3-1/TRBV3-2	TRBD1	TRBJ1-5	few
TGTGCCAGCACTCAACGGGGGGACTATAATTCACCCCTCCACTTT	CASTQRGDYNSPLHF	TRBV6-5	-	TRBJ1-6	-
TGTGCCAGCAGCTTATGGCTAGCGGGAGACGAGCAGTACTTC	CASSLWLAGDEQYF	TRBV7-2	TRBD2	TRBJ2-7	-
TGTGCCAGCAGTTACTTAGCAGAGTTCTTC	CASSYLAEFF	TRBV6-5	-	TRBJ2-1	-
TGTGCCGGTTGGGACACCTTGAACACTGAAGCTTTCTTT	CAGWDTLNTEAFF	TRBV7-9	-	TRBJ1-1	-
TGTGCCAGCAGCAGGGACAGGGTGGACATTCAGTACTTC	CASSRDRVDIQYF	TRBV6-5	TRBD1	TRBJ2-4	-
TGCAGCGTCATAGCGAGAACGGGGTACGAGCAGTACTTC	CSVIARTGYEQYF	TRBV29-1	-	TRBJ2-7	-
TGTGCCAGCAGTCTAGTACGGGCTGGGGCCAACGTCCTGACTTTC	CASSLVRAGANVLTF	TRBV7-8	-	TRBJ2-6	-
TGTGCCAGCAGCTTAGGGCAGGGGGCTATCGGAGAGACCCAGTACTTC	CASSLGQGAIGETQYF	TRBV7-9	TRBD1	TRBJ2-5	-
TGTGCCAGCAGTGCCCGGGGACTCACACAAAACATTCAGTACTTC	CASSARGLTQNIQYF	TRBV28	-	TRBJ2-4	-
TGTGCCAGCAGCAAAGCTTGTGGGCAGGGCGAGAATTCACCCCTCCACTTT	CASSKACGQGENSPLHF	TRBV21-1	-	TRBJ1-6	-
TGTGCCAGCAGCTCCCGTGTTGTGGGAGGGCCGTACGAGCAGTACTTC	CASSSRVVGGPYEQYF	TRBV11-2	TRBD2	TRBJ2-7	-
TGTGCCAGCAGTCGTGGGGGCACGGCTAATGAAAAACTGTTTTTT	CASSRGGTANEKLFF	TRBV28	-	TRBJ1-4	-
TGTGCCAGCAGCCTTAGCGGGGGAAATAAGGGAGCTTTCTTT	CASSLSGGNKGAFF	TRBV7-8	-	TRBJ1-1	-
TGTGCCAGCAGTTACAAAGTCCGGGGGGGGACTGAAGCTTTCTTT	CASSYKVRGGTEAFF	TRBV6-5	-	TRBJ1-1	-
TGTGCCAGTGCACCCGGGGATTGGGATGAGCAGTTCTTC	CASAPGDWDEQFF	TRBV28	-	TRBJ2-1	-
TGTGCCAGCAGCAACGGACAGGGTTACAATGAGCAGTTCTTC	CASSNGQGYNEQFF	TRBV9	TRBD1	TRBJ2-1	-
TGTGCCAGCAGCCAAGGTATTAGCGGGTGGAGAAGTTCCCAAGAGACCCAGTACTTC	CASSQGISGWRSSQETQYF	TRBV3-1/TRBV3-2	TRBD2	TRBJ2-5	-
TGTGCCAGCAGTAGTTGGGGCGCTTCGAACACCGGGGAGCTGTTTTTT	CASSSWGASNTGELFF	TRBV28	-	TRBJ2-2	-
TGTGCCAGCAGCCTTGGGACAGGGAGAACTAATGAAAAACTGTTTTTT	CASSLGTGRTNEKLFF	TRBV7-2	TRBD1	TRBJ1-4	-
TGTGCCAGCAGCTTCTTTACCGCGGGGTCTGGAAACACCATATATTTT	CASSFFTAGSGNTIYF	TRBV7-8	-	TRBJ1-3	once
TGTGCCAGCAGCTTGGCTAGCGGGGATGAGCAGTTCTTC	CASSLASGDEQFF	TRBV5-6	TRBD2	TRBJ2-1	-
TGCAGCGTTGAGGTCAGTCCCAGTGAGCAGTTCTTC	CSVEVSPSEQFF	TRBV29-1	-	TRBJ2-1	-
TGTGCCACCGGATCCGGGGTCCAGGGGGTGCGTAGAGAGCAGTACTTC	CATGSGVQGVRREQYF	TRBV28	TRBD1	TRBJ2-7	few
TGTGCCAGCAGTCTACAAGGAGACAGGGGTCAAGAGACCCAGTACTTC	CASSLQGDRGQETQYF	TRBV27	TRBD1	TRBJ2-5	-
TGTGCCAGCAGCAAAGTGGCGACACCGGGACACCTCTATGGCTACACCTTC	CASSKVATPGHLYGYTF	TRBV21-1	-	TRBJ1-2	-
TGTGCCAGCAGCCGGACTGGCACAGATACGCAGTATTTT	CASSRTGTDTQYF	TRBV5-5	-	TRBJ2-3	-
TGTGCCTGGAGCCCAGGGACAGGGGACCTATACGAGCAGTACTTC	CAWSPGTGDLYEQYF	TRBV30	TRBD1	TRBJ2-7	-
TGTGCCAGCAGTTCAAGGGGGCGGCTGAGGGAGACCCAGTACTTC	CASSSRGRLRETQYF	TRBV27	TRBD1	TRBJ2-5	-
TGCGCCAGCAGCCAGGCGGGGTCCGGGGAGCTGTTTTTT	CASSQAGSGELFF	TRBV4-1	-	TRBJ2-2	-